This T cell receptor beta chain originates from a study of blood T cell repertoires in COVID-19. In Seattle, patients joined the study during active infection and were tracked longitudinally. The authors' processing: Amplification of reference gene primers provided the estimated nucleated cell counts. TCRdb's table, derived via immunoSEQ multiplex PCR, lists solely in-frame clones and lacks some. V, J and clone size derive from that table, while D and trimming were established from the DNA sequence. The repertoire holds roughly 290,000 clones, with more than 65% as singletons. Germline CDR1 is SGHRS and CDR2 is YFSETQ. V lost 3 bases, J lost 6 bases, and 10 bases stayed unmatched. This CDR3 comprises 17 residues.

The receptor comes from a person between 70 and 80 years old with COVID-19, enrolled during active disease. The sequenced sample consisted of peripheral blood. The chain is built from TRBV5-1 and TRBJ1-6; 9 positions match TRBD1. CDR3 amino acids: CASSSAGTGYGNSPLHF. The DNA for the CDR3 is TGCGCCAGCAGCTCCGCCGGGACAGGGTACGGTAATTCACCCCTCCACTTT.